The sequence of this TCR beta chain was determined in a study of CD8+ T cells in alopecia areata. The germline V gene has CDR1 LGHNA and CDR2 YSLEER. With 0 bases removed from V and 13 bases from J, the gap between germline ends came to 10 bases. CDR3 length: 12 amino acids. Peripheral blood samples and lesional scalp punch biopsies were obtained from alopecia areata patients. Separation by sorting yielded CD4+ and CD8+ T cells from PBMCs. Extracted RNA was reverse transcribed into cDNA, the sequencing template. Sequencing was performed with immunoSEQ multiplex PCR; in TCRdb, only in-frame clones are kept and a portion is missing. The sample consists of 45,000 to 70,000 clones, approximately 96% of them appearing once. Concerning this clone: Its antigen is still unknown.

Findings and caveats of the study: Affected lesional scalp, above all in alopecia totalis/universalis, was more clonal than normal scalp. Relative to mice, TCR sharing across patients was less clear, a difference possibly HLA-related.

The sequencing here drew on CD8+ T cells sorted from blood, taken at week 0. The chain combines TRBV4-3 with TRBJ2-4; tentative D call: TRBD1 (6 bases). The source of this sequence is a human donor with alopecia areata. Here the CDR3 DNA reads TGCGCCAGCAGCCAAGATACAGGGCCCCAGTACTTC. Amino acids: CASSQDTGPQYF.